This TCR beta chain was documented in a study of T cell responses to AZD1222 COVID-19 vaccine. Germline V gene lookup returns CDR1 SGDLS and CDR2 YYNGEE. Unmatched junction bases numbered 13, after V lost 3 bases and J lost 4 bases. This CDR3 comprises 17 residues. General study findings and limits: Regions 160-218 and 743-854 held dominance among vaccine-associated CD4 TCRs, which spanned spike. Unmutated variant regions reportedly attract nearly half of all spike-specific TCRs. It was only after the peak T cell response that any repertoires were sampled. Clonal diversity was possibly underestimated, and white British individuals and females predominated among donors.

Clones were sequenced by immunoSEQ multiplex PCR, and TCRdb holds only the in-frame ones, with some missing. The sample has some 120,000 clones; about 90% are singletons. Comments on this clone: Its matching antigen is unknown.

The sample consisted of peripheral blood, taken 28 days after the second AZD1222 dose. The clonotype was recovered from an adult who received the AZD1222 COVID-19 vaccine. The chain is built from TRBV9 and TRBJ2-3; 8 bases fit TRBD1. Here the CDR3 reads CASSAKLQGVWSDTQYF. The CDR3 bases are TGTGCCAGCAGCGCAAAACTACAGGGGGTTTGGTCAGATACGCAGTATTTT.